One and the same sample provided the 19 T cell receptor beta chains below, sequenced in a study of shared clonotypes between healthy human individuals. Data came from immunoSEQ multiplex PCR; TCRdb stores just in-frame clones and leaves some out. Of over 400,000 clones in the sample, around 85% were seen once. Material for sequencing was PBMCs. These receptors were taken from a middle-aged woman in good health. Some clones in this sample may be carry-over from other donors' samples.

As concerns this clone: The identical CDR3 is also encoded by other nucleotide sequences in the sample. The chain has TRBV18 and TRBJ2-7, with D perhaps being TRBD1 or TRBD2 (6 bases each). CDR1 and CDR2 from the germline V gene are KGHSH and LQKENI. Trimming left V 5 bases short and J 0 bases short, with 11 bases between. The CDR3 totals 14 residues. The CDR3 is CASSGGGSSYEQYF. In DNA form, the CDR3 reads TGTGCCAGCTCAGGAGGGGGTAGCTCCTACGAGCAGTACTTC. Complete variable domain (other parts from reference TRBV18 and TRBJ2-7): NAGVMQNPRHLVRRRGQEARLRCSPMKGHSHVYWYRQLPEEGLKFMVYLQKENIIDESGMPKERFSAEFPKEGPSILRIQQVVRGDSAAYFCASSGGGSSYEQYFGPGTRLTVT.

This clone was seen more than once but under ten times. The chain employs TRBV11-2 and TRBJ2-7; 12 bases map to TRBD2. The CDR3 is 19 residues long. Trimming at V came to 4 bases and at J to 3 bases, leaving 16 bases not matched to a gene. Germline V CDR1 and CDR2: SGHAT, FQNNGV. CDR3 coding DNA: TGTGCCAGCAGCTCACCCATAAGACTAGCGGGAGTCCACTACTACGAGCAGTACTTC. Encoded protein: CASSSPIRLAGVHYYEQYF. Full variable domain (missing parts from reference TRBV11-2 and TRBJ2-7): EAGVAQSPRYKIIEKRQSVAFWCNPISGHATLYWYQQILGQGPKLLIQFQNNGVVDDSQLPKDRFSAERLKGVDSTLKIQPAKLEDSAVYLCASSSPIRLAGVHYYEQYFGPGTRLTVT.

With respect to this clone: With a far larger clone one base away, a read error is the likely cause. Within the sample, other DNA sequences also encode this same CDR3. V and J are TRBV28 and TRBJ2-3; a possible D gene is TRBD2 (6 bases). CDR3 length: 15 residues. Germline V gene data show CDR1 as MDHEN and CDR2 as SYDVKM. CDR3 loop: CASSLFLEGSVTQYF. Written as DNA, the CDR3 is TGTGCCAGCAGTTTATTCTTGGAGGGGTCAGTTACGCAGTACTTT. Looking up the rest from reference TRBV28 and TRBJ2-3 gives the full variable domain: DVKVTQSSRYLVKRTGEKVFLECVQDMDHENMFWYRQDPGLGLRLIYFSYDVKMKEKGDIPEGYSVSREKKERFSLILESASTNQTSMYLCASSLFLEGSVTQYFGPGTRLTVL.

Comment on this clone: A read error is likely here: a far larger clone is one base away. The V and J genes are TRBV4-2 and TRBJ2-4, with 11 bases fitting TRBD2. The length of the CDR3 is 17 residues. CDR1 LGHNA and CDR2 YNFKEQ come from the germline V gene. DNA for the CDR3: TGTGCCAGCAGCCAAGATAGCGGGAGGGTAACCAAAAACACTCAGTACTTC. Residues: CASSQDSGRVTKNTQYF.

The genes are TRBV9 and TRBJ2-1, with 8 bases aligning to TRBD2. Trimming removed 4 bases from V and 11 bases from J; junction bases left unmatched: 5. The CDR3 sequence is 12 residues long. Germline values: CDR1 SGDLS, CDR2 YYNGEE. This CDR3 reads CASSSERGKQFF. CDR3 sequence (DNA): TGTGCCAGCAGCTCGGAGCGGGGGAAGCAGTTCTTC.

This clone has only one observation. The CDR3 loop is CASSPLGMETQYF. The DNA of the CDR3 is TGCGCCAGCAGCCCCTTGGGGATGGAGACCCAGTACTTC. The chain has TRBV5-1 and TRBJ2-5, with D unresolved. With 4 bases removed from V and 5 bases from J, the gap between germline ends came to 12 bases. The CDR3 length is 13 residues. CDR1 and CDR2 from the germline V gene are SGHRS and YFSETQ.

With regard to this clone: This likely stems from a read error, as it lies one base from a far larger clone. The DNA of the CDR3 is TGCGCCAGCAGCCAAGGACTAGCGGGCTCCCACAATGAGCAGTTCTTC. Translating it yields CASSQGLAGSHNEQFF. The V and J genes are TRBV4-3 and TRBJ2-1, with 10 bases lining up with TRBD2. The CDR3 spans 16 residues. The germline CDR1 and CDR2 sequences are LGHNA and YSLEER.

The chain employs TRBV11-2 and TRBJ2-3; D gene uncertain. The CDR3 totals 14 residues. Germline CDR1 and CDR2: SGHAT and FQNNGV. With 7 bases removed from V and 1 base from J, the gap between germline ends came to 12 bases. CDR3 sequence reads: CASNPSGGTDTQYF. The CDR3 nucleotides read TGTGCCAGCAACCCATCCGGAGGCACAGATACGCAGTATTTT.

The rearrangement links TRBV15 to TRBJ1-5, with 8 bases identical to TRBD1. CDR3 length equals 16 residues. The V and J ends lost 0 bases and 5 bases, in that order; junction bases with no gene match: 6. Germline lookup yields CDR1 LNHNV and CDR2 YYDKDF (reference sequence). CDR3 coding DNA: TGTGCCACCAGCAGAGACCCGGACAGGGTCGATCAGCCCCAGCATTTT. This codes for CATSRDPDRVDQPQHF.

This clone has just a few counts. This chain links TRBV6-1 with TRBJ2-1; 9 nucleotides align to TRBD2. The V gene's germline CDR1 is MNHNS and CDR2 SASEGT. This CDR3 is 15 amino acids long. With 6 bases clipped from V and 4 bases from J, the junction kept 7 bases outside the gene matches. Written as DNA, the CDR3 is TGTGCCAGCAGCCCGGGACTAGCAGGGTACAATGAGCAGTTCTTC. Protein: CASSPGLAGYNEQFF.

The chain recombines TRBV10-3 with TRBJ2-7; 15 nucleotides match TRBD2. The V gene end was trimmed by 0 bases and the J gene end by 3 bases; junction bases not matched to a gene: 3. Germline lookup yields CDR1 ENHRY and CDR2 SYGVKD. This CDR3 region has 17 residues. CDR3 sequence reads: CAISESGLAGGVYEQYF. CDR3 sequence (DNA): TGTGCCATCAGTGAGTCAGGACTAGCGGGAGGGGTCTACGAGCAGTACTTC.

This clone was recorded only once. Given a far larger clone just one base away, this is likely a sequencing read error. Other nucleotide sequences in the sample specify the same CDR3. The chain has TRBV7-9 and TRBJ2-3; D ambiguous. Germline V gene sequence: CDR1 SEHNR, CDR2 FQNEAQ (reference sequence). This CDR3 comprises 15 residues. CDR3 sequence: CASSFQGLDTDTQYF. In DNA form, the CDR3 reads TGCGCCAGCAGCTTCCAAGGCCTGGACACAGATACGCAGTATTTT.

The chain has TRBV15 and TRBJ2-7; D uncertain. Germline V gene sequence: CDR1 LNHNV, CDR2 YYDKDF (reference sequence). V lost 0 bases and J lost 2, with 5 bases in between. The CDR3 is 13 residues long. CDR3 in DNA: TGTGCCACCAGCAGAGAATTGACCTACGAGCAGTACTTC. Its protein product is CATSRELTYEQYF. The full variable domain, rest sourced from reference TRBV15 and TRBJ2-7, is DAMVIQNPRYQVTQFGKPVTLSCSQTLNHNVMYWYQQKSSQAPKLLFHYYDKDFNNEADTPDNFQSRRPNTSFCFLDIRSPGLGDTAMYLCATSRELTYEQYFGPGTRLTVT.

This chain uses TRBV4-2 with TRBJ2-1, with D maybe TRBD2 (5 bases). Germline loops: CDR1 LGHNA, CDR2 YNFKEQ. V was clipped by 0 bases and J by 4 bases, with 13 bases between them. The CDR3 runs 16 residues. The CDR3 DNA reads TGTGCCAGCAGCCAAGATTGGGCGGAGGTTTACAATGAGCAGTTCTTC. Translating it yields CASSQDWAEVYNEQFF.

This chain connects TRBV27 to TRBJ2-1; D uncertain. This CDR3 comprises 13 residues. V gave up 2 bases and J gave up 4 bases, with 6 bases separating them. Germline V gene sequence: CDR1 MNHEY, CDR2 SMNVEV (reference sequence). In DNA, the CDR3 is TGTGCCAGCAGTTTAAACTCGTACAATGAGCAGTTCTTC. Its protein is CASSLNSYNEQFF.

The chain employs TRBV5-4 and TRBJ2-1, with D possibly being TRBD2 (5 bases). V lost 3 bases and J 5 bases, leaving 9 bases between the germline ends. The CDR3 is 13 residues long. Germline V gene data show CDR1 as SGHNT and CDR2 as YYREEE (reference sequence). CDR3 nucleotide sequence: TGTGCCAGCAGCTCGGACTGGGACAATGAGCAGTTCTTC. As protein: CASSSDWDNEQFF.

The chain combines TRBV5-1 with TRBJ2-1; 10 nucleotides agree with TRBD2. CDR1 and CDR2 (germline): SGHRS, YFSETQ. The J segment lost 10 bases and the V segment lost 0 bases, leaving 7 bases of the junction unmatched. This CDR3 comprises 15 residues. CDR3 bases: TGCGCCAGCAGCTTGGAGTCTAGCGGGAGTAGGGAGCAGTTCTTC. This encodes CASSLESSGSREQFF. Full variable domain (rest looked up from reference TRBV5-1 and TRBJ2-1): KAGVTQTPRYLIKTRGQQVTLSCSPISGHRSVSWYQQTPGQGLQFLFEYFSETQRNKGNFPGRFSGRQFSNSRSEMNVSTLELGDSALYLCASSLESSGSREQFFGPGTRLTVL.

V is TRBV11-2 and J is TRBJ2-5; 9 nucleotides align to TRBD1. V lost 4 bases to trimming and J lost 5 bases; unmatched junction nucleotides: 5. Germline V gene lookup returns CDR1 SGHAT and CDR2 FQNNGV. The CDR3 consists of 14 residues. In DNA form, the CDR3 reads TGTGCCAGCAGCTCATACAGGGGGCGGGAGACCCAGTACTTC. Encoded protein: CASSSYRGRETQYF.

This clone was picked up a small number of times. This chain uses TRBV4-3 with TRBJ2-7, with a tentative D call TRBD2 (6 bases). The V gene's germline CDR1 is LGHNA and CDR2 YSLEER. V was cut by 0 bases and J by 6 bases, with 18 bases left in between. The CDR3 sequence is 16 residues long. The CDR3 is CASSQEGGCPYFEQYF. The DNA for the CDR3 is TGCGCCAGCAGCCAAGAAGGAGGGTGCCCGTATTTCGAGCAGTACTTC.